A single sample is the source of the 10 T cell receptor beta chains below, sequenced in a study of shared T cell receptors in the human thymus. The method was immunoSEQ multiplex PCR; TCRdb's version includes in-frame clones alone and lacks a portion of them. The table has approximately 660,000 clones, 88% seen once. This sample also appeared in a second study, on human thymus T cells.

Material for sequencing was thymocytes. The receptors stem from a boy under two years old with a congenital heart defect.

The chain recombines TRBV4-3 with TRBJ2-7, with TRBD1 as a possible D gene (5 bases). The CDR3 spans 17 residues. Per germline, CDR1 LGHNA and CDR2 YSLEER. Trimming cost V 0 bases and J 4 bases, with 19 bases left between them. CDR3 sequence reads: CASSQDLGARDGYEQYF. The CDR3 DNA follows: TGCGCCAGCAGCCAAGATCTTGGGGCGCGTGACGGGTACGAGCAGTACTTC.

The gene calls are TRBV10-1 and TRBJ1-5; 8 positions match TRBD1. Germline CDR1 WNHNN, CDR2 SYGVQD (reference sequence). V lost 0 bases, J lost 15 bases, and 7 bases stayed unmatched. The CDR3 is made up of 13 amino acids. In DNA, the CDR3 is TGCGCCAGCAGTGAGTCGGAGGCCGGGACAGGGCATTTT. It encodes CASSESEAGTGHF.

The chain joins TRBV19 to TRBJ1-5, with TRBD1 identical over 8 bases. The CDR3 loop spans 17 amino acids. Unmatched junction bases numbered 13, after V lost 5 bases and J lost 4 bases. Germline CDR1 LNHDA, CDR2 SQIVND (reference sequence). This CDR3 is CASSSSDREGGNQPQHF. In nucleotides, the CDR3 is TGTGCCAGTAGTTCCTCGGACAGGGAAGGAGGGAATCAGCCCCAGCATTTT.

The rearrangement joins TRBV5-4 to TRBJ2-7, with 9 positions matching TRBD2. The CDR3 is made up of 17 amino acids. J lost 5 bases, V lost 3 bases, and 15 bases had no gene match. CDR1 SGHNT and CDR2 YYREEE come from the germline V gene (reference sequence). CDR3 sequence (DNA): TGTGCCAGCAGCTCTCACGGATCCGGGACTAGCACACACGAGCAGTACTTC. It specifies CASSSHGSGTSTHEQYF.

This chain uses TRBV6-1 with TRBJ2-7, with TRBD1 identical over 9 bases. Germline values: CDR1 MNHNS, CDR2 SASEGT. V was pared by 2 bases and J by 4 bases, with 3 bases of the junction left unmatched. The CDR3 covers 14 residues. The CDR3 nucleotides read TGTGCCAGCAGTGAATTCGGACAGGGGTACGAGCAGTACTTC. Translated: CASSEFGQGYEQYF.

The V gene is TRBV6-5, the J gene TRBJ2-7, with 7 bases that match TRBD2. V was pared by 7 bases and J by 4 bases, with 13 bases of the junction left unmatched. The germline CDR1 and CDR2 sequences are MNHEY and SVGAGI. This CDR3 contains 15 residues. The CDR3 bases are TGTGCCAGCAAAGGGCGCGGGAGCGAGGGATACGAGCAGTACTTC. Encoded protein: CASKGRGSEGYEQYF.

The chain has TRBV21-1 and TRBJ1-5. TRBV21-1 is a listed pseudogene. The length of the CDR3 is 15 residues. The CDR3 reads CASTSKAPSNQPQHF. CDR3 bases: TGTGCCAGCACCTCAAAAGCCCCGAGCAATCAGCCCCAGCATTTT.

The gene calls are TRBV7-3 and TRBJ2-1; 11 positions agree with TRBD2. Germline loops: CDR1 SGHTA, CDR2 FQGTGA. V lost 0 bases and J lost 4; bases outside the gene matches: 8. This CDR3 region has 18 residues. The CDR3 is CASSLTVLAGGKYNEQFF. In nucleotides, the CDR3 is TGTGCCAGCAGCTTAACCGTGCTAGCGGGAGGAAAATACAATGAGCAGTTCTTC.

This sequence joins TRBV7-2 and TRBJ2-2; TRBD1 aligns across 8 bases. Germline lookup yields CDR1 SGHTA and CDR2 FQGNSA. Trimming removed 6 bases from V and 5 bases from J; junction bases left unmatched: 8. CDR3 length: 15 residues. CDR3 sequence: CASSYDRGGTGELFF. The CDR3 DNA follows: TGTGCCAGCAGTTACGACAGGGGTGGAACCGGGGAGCTGTTTTTT.

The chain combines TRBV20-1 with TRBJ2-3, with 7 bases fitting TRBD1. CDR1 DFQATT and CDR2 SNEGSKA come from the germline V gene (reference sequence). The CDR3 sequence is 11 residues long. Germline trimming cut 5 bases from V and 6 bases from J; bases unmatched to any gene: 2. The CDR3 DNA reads TGCAGTGCTGTGACAGGGGATACGCAGTATTTT. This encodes CSAVTGDTQYF.